One sample yielded the 23 T cell receptor beta chains listed below, sequenced in a study of shared clonotypes between healthy human individuals. TCRdb keeps only in-frame clones here, not all; method: immunoSEQ multiplex PCR. The data contain around 940,000 clones, about 80% of them singletons. Sequencing was carried out using memory CD4+ T cells sorted from blood. Indicated subset: CD45RA-negative fraction. The receptor source for this set is a man aged 18-30 years in good health.

The sample holds many counts of this clone. CDR3 residues: CAWSSGGFVSANTGELFF. The CDR3 coding sequence is TGTGCCTGGAGTTCGGGCGGTTTTGTCAGTGCGAACACCGGGGAGCTGTTTTTT. The chain links TRBV30 to TRBJ2-2; D remains unclear. Germline V lookup: CDR1 GTSNPN, CDR2 SVGIG (reference sequence). V shed 2 bases and J shed 0 bases, with 19 bases lying between them. CDR3 length equals 18 residues.

The chain's CDR3 is CASSLGFSNEQFF. DNA for the CDR3: TGTGCCAGCAGCCTCGGATTTTCCAATGAGCAGTTCTTC. The chain recombines TRBV7-3 with TRBJ2-1; no definite D call. CDR1 is SGHTA, CDR2 FQGTGA, per germline. V gave up 5 bases and J gave up 6 bases, with 11 bases separating them. The length of the CDR3 is 13 residues.

The sample holds a few counts of this clone. This sequence joins TRBV27 and TRBJ1-5; 7 nucleotides agree with TRBD1. The V gene end was trimmed by 6 bases and the J gene end by 1 base; junction bases not matched to a gene: 6. Germline CDR1 reads MNHEY; CDR2 reads SMNVEV (reference sequence). This CDR3 spans 15 amino acids. Written as DNA, the CDR3 is TGTGCCAGCAGAAGCGGGACAGCGAGCAATCAGCCCCAGCATTTT. Translation: CASRSGTASNQPQHF.

This clone was detected a few times. The chain combines TRBV7-2 with TRBJ2-4, with 10 bases identical to TRBD2. The CDR3 contains 18 residues. The trim removed 0 bases at V and 3 bases at J, leaving 8 bases unmatched. CDR1 is SGHTA, CDR2 FQGNSA, per germline. The CDR3 DNA sequence: TGTGCCAGCAGCTTAGCGGTTCCTAGCGGGAGTCTCAAAAACATTCAGTACTTC. Protein sequence: CASSLAVPSGSLKNIQYF.

This chain links TRBV5-1 with TRBJ2-3; D might be TRBD1 or TRBD2, each matching 5 bases. CDR3 length equals 16 residues. Trimming pared 4 bases from V and 8 bases from J, leaving 23 bases between. Per the germline V gene, CDR1 is SGHRS and CDR2 is YFSETQ. This chain's CDR3 is CASSLETAVNGGTQYF. Here the CDR3 DNA reads TGCGCCAGCAGCCTCGAGACAGCAGTAAACGGAGGTACGCAGTATTTT.

For this clone: A junction end diverges from the germline sequence, so it may reflect a read error. The rearrangement joins TRBV6-5 to TRBJ2-3, with a possible D match to TRBD2 (6 bases). This CDR3 comprises 15 residues. Germline CDR1 is MNHEY and CDR2 is SVGAGI. CDR3: CASSYSSGVGDTQYF. The CDR3 nucleotides are TGTGCCAGCAGCTACTCGTCGGGAGTGGGGGATACGCAGTATTTT.

The rearrangement joins TRBV11-1 to TRBJ2-7; TRBD2 is a possible D gene (5 bases). Trimming stripped 0 bases from V and 7 bases from J, with 10 bases between. The CDR3 is 13 amino acids. CDR1 is SGHAT and CDR2 is FQDESV in the germline V gene (reference sequence). The CDR3: CASSLAAPGEQYF. For the CDR3, the DNA is TGTGCCAGCAGCTTAGCCGCCCCGGGGGAGCAGTACTTC.

The genes are TRBV5-1 and TRBJ2-7; D remains unclear. This CDR3 is built from 15 residues. Looked up from germline, CDR1 is SGHRS and CDR2 is YFSETQ. Deletions cut 4 bases from V and 0 bases from J, with 14 bases between. The CDR3 DNA is TGCGCCAGCAGCCAACAAGACGGAAGCTCCTACGAGCAGTACTTC. It translates to CASSQQDGSSYEQYF.

With regard to this clone: Distinct nucleotide sequences in the sample also encode this CDR3. The rearrangement joins TRBV5-1 to TRBJ2-7, with D hard to call. This CDR3 contains 11 residues. Germline V lookup: CDR1 SGHRS, CDR2 YFSETQ. V was shortened by 2 bases and J by 5 bases, with 5 bases between the two germline ends. Here the CDR3 reads CASSFGNEQYF. For the CDR3, the DNA is TGCGCCAGCAGCTTTGGAAACGAGCAGTACTTC.

This sequence joins TRBV2 and TRBJ2-6; D remains unclear. This CDR3 contains 15 residues. Germline V CDR1 and CDR2: SNHLY, FYNNEI. Trimming left V 6 bases short and J 0 bases short, with 9 bases between. CDR3 sequence reads: CASSPLGSGANVLTF. CDR3 DNA sequence: TGTGCCAGCAGCCCTCTTGGCTCTGGGGCCAACGTCCTGACTTTC. Together with reference TRBV2 and TRBJ2-6, the CDR3 gives the full variable domain: EPEVTQTPSHQVTQMGQEVILRCVPISNHLYFYWYRQILGQKVEFLVSFYNNEISEKSEIFDDQFSVERPDGSNFTLKIRSTKLEDSAMYFCASSPLGSGANVLTFGAGSRLTVL.

The gene calls are TRBV6-5 and TRBJ2-3; D is ambiguous. The CDR3 runs to 15 residues. The germline V and J ends were trimmed by 6 bases and 3 bases, with 16 bases remaining between them. Looked up from germline, CDR1 is MNHEY and CDR2 is SVGAGI. CDR3 coding DNA: TGTGCCAGCAGCCTGACGGCCCCAAGGACAGATACGCAGTATTTT. It codes for CASSLTAPRTDTQYF.

This chain joins TRBV30 and TRBJ2-5, with TRBD2 identical over 10 bases. The CDR3 is 15 amino acids. Looked up from germline, CDR1 is GTSNPN and CDR2 is SVGIG (reference sequence). V was pared by 2 bases and J by 4 bases, with 7 bases of the junction left unmatched. CDR3 bases: TGTGCCTGGAGTATCTCTAGCGGGGGCGCAGAGACCCAGTACTTC. This gives the protein CAWSISSGGAETQYF.

V usage is TRBV11-2 and J usage is TRBJ2-3; 7 bases are shared with TRBD2. The germline V gene encodes CDR1 SGHAT and CDR2 FQNNGV. J was trimmed by 4 bases and V by 5 bases; bases with no gene match: 9. There are 15 residues in the CDR3. In DNA, the CDR3 is TGTGCCAGCAGCGCCGAAGGGAGGGCCGCAGATACGCAGTATTTT. This encodes CASSAEGRAADTQYF.

J is TRBJ2-7 and V is TRBV18; 7 nucleotides line up with TRBD1. The germline gives CDR1 KGHSH, CDR2 LQKENI. The CDR3 is made up of 13 amino acids. After removal of 5 bases from V and 0 bases from J, the junction contained 1 base not matched to a gene. The DNA of the CDR3 is TGTGCCAGCTCATGGGACAGCTCCTACGAGCAGTACTTC. Its protein is CASSWDSSYEQYF. Drawing the rest from reference TRBV18 and TRBJ2-7, the complete variable domain is NAGVMQNPRHLVRRRGQEARLRCSPMKGHSHVYWYRQLPEEGLKFMVYLQKENIIDESGMPKERFSAEFPKEGPSILRIQQVVRGDSAAYFCASSWDSSYEQYFGPGTRLTVT.

The V call is TRBV29-1, the J call TRBJ2-1; D is tentatively TRBD1 or TRBD2 (5 bases each). Per the germline V gene, CDR1 is SQVTM and CDR2 is ANQGSEA. V shed 5 bases and J shed 8 bases, with 13 bases lying between them. The CDR3 contains 12 residues. CDR3 amino acids: CSVTRGADEQFF. CDR3 nucleotides: TGCAGCGTTACCCGAGGGGCCGATGAGCAGTTCTTC.

The rearrangement links TRBV7-9 to TRBJ2-7; TRBD2 matches 10 bases. Losses at the gene ends were 5 bases for V and 2 bases for J; bases not matched to a gene: 9. This CDR3 spans 16 amino acids. Per the germline V gene, CDR1 is SEHNR and CDR2 is FQNEAQ (reference sequence). The CDR3 spells CASSALVLAGPYEQYF. For the CDR3, the DNA is TGTGCCAGCAGCGCCCTCGTACTAGCGGGGCCCTACGAGCAGTACTTC.

The chain carries TRBV18 and TRBJ2-5; D unclear. Trimming left V 0 bases short and J 2 bases short, with 7 bases between. The CDR3 is 14 amino acids. Germline-derived CDR1 and CDR2 are KGHSH and LQKENI. The CDR3 protein is CASSPPISQETQYF. DNA for the CDR3: TGTGCCAGCTCACCACCTATCAGTCAAGAGACCCAGTACTTC.

This clone came up a few times. Additional DNA sequences in this sample encode the identical CDR3. This chain connects TRBV7-2 to TRBJ2-7, with D unresolved. Germline V lookup: CDR1 SGHTA, CDR2 FQGNSA. The V end lost 1 base, the J end lost 7 bases, and 5 bases lay between the germline ends. The CDR3 extends over 11 amino acids. Here the CDR3 DNA reads TGTGCCAGCAGCTTAGGGGCAGAGCAGTACTTC. It is translated as CASSLGAEQYF.

The chain links TRBV13 to TRBJ2-7, with D possibly TRBD1 on 8 matching bases. Per the germline V gene, CDR1 is PRHDT and CDR2 is FYEKMQ (reference sequence). The CDR3 is 15 amino acids. Trimming stripped 5 bases from V and 0 bases from J, with 14 bases between. The CDR3 reads CASSHRGGTSYEQYF. Written as DNA, the CDR3 is TGTGCCAGCAGCCACAGGGGGGGAACCTCCTACGAGCAGTACTTC.

The chain couples TRBV9 to TRBJ1-5; D remains unclear. There are 13 residues in the CDR3. The germline V and J ends were trimmed by 4 bases and 5 bases, with 10 bases remaining between them. Germline V lookup: CDR1 SGDLS, CDR2 YYNGEE. CDR3 in amino acids: CASSPRSDQPQHF. The DNA of the CDR3 is TGTGCCAGCAGCCCCCGCTCCGATCAGCCCCAGCATTTT.

The genes are TRBV10-3 and TRBJ2-1, with 7 bases lining up with TRBD1. Trimming took 6 bases from V and 7 from J; bases not matched to a gene: 3. This CDR3 spans 12 amino acids. Germline V lookup: CDR1 ENHRY, CDR2 SYGVKD. The CDR3 spells CAISSQGNEQFF. The CDR3 nucleotides read TGTGCCATCAGCTCACAGGGGAATGAGCAGTTCTTC.

The chain combines TRBV7-2 with TRBJ1-2; D ambiguous. The CDR3 runs 14 residues. CDR1 is SGHTA and CDR2 is FQGNSA in the germline V gene. Trimming stripped 2 bases from V and 3 bases from J, with 10 bases between. The CDR3 region has the DNA TGTGCCAGCAGCTTAAGTTTCACGGACTATGGCTACACCTTC. It is translated as CASSLSFTDYGYTF.

With respect to this clone: A read error may explain this, as a much larger clone is one base away. This sequence joins TRBV7-2 and TRBJ2-1; D is unclear. Germline lookup yields CDR1 SGHTA and CDR2 FQGNSA. There are 11 residues in the CDR3. V dropped 5 bases and J dropped 5 bases, with 4 bases sitting between them. The CDR3 coding sequence is TGTGCCAGCAGCGGTAACAATGAGCAGTTCTTC. Its translation is CASSGNNEQFF. The entire variable domain, with the rest obtained from reference TRBV7-2 and TRBJ2-1, is as follows: GAGVSQSPSNKVTEKGKDVELRCDPISGHTALYWYRQSLGQGLEFLIYFQGNSAPDKSGLPSDRFSAERTGGSVSTLTIQRTQQEDSAVYLCASSGNNEQFFGPGTRLTVL.